The clone carrying this TCR beta chain was seen once. What it recognizes is unknown. The assay was immunoSEQ multiplex PCR, and TCRdb's table has in-frame clones only and misses some. Of 70,000 or so clones listed, about 95% are singletons. The data were taken from a study of cytomegalovirus exposure and HLA in healthy donors. About the research overall: The approximately 610 first-cohort repertoires shared a platform with the 120 or so validation repertoires, as reported in a later analysis.

General study findings and limits: Through in vitro validation, a few CMV-associated chains were shown to be specific for CMV antigens. The study recorded more than 150 TCR beta chains that were cytomegalovirus-associated.

V dropped 4 bases and J dropped 4 bases, with 12 bases sitting between them. Per germline, CDR1 SGHDT and CDR2 YYEEEE. The CDR3 runs 14 residues. Sequencing was performed on PBMCs. V gene TRBV5-6 combines with J gene TRBJ1-5; D not certain. The sequence came from a woman younger than 35 in good health and CMV-seronegative. This chain's CDR3 is CASSAPESNQPQHF. CDR3 DNA: TGTGCCAGCAGCGCCCCAGAAAGTAATCAGCCCCAGCATTTT.